The T cell receptor beta chain under discussion was sequenced for a study of blood T cell repertoires in COVID-19. In the study overall: T cells, B-cell-depleted T cells, or PBMCs provided the cDNA or gDNA that served as material.

Data came from immunoSEQ multiplex PCR; TCRdb stores just in-frame clones and leaves some out. The data hold around 100,000 clones, with approximately 79% observed a single time. The V gene end was trimmed by 1 base and the J gene end by 10 bases; junction bases not matched to a gene: 9. This CDR3 is 16 amino acids long. Germline values: CDR1 LNHNV, CDR2 YYDKDF (reference sequence). Sequencing was done on a sample of peripheral blood. This TCR was recovered from a man in his sixties or seventies with COVID-19, enrolled during active disease. This chain joins TRBV15 and TRBJ1-6, with TRBD1 matching over 8 bases. As DNA, the CDR3 is TGTGCCACCAGCAGAGGGGCCTCAGGGGGCCTATCACCCCTCCACTTT. Protein: CATSRGASGGLSPLHF. Filled out from reference TRBV15 and TRBJ1-6, the complete variable domain reads DAMVIQNPRYQVTQFGKPVTLSCSQTLNHNVMYWYQQKSSQAPKLLFHYYDKDFNNEADTPDNFQSRRPNTSFCFLDIRSPGLGDTAMYLCATSRGASGGLSPLHFGNGTRLTVT.